This T cell receptor (beta chain) is drawn from a study of blood T cell repertoires in COVID-19. Study at large: Sources were T cells, B-cell-depleted T cells, or PBMCs; the material itself was cDNA or gDNA.

In the authors' methods: Estimated nucleated cell counts came from reference gene primer amplification. Profiled with immunoSEQ multiplex PCR; TCRdb holds only in-frame clones, not every one. That table gives V, J and clone size, and the DNA gave D and trimming. The sample includes fewer than 500,000 clones, about 87% of them seen just once. Patients at the Seattle site were enrolled during active infection and followed longitudinally. The CDR3 is 13 residues long. V lost 5 bases and J 3 bases, leaving 10 bases between the germline ends. In germline, CDR1 is SGHVS, CDR2 FQNEAQ. V usage is TRBV7-8 and J usage is TRBJ1-2; D unresolved. The sequenced material came from peripheral blood. The origin of this receptor is a man between 18 and 35 years old with COVID-19, enrolled during active disease. The CDR3, as DNA: TGTGCCAGCAGCAATACACCCGACTATGGCTACACCTTC. It yields the protein CASSNTPDYGYTF.